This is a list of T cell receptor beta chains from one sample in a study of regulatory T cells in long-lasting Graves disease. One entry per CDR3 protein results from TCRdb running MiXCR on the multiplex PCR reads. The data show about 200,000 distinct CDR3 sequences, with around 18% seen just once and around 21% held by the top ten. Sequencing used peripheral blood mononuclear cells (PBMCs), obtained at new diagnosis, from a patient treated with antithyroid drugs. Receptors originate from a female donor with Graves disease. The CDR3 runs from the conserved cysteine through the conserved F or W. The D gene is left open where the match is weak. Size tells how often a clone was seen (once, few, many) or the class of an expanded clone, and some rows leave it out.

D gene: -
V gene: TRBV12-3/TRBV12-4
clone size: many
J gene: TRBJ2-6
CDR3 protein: CASTTGVGGANVLTF
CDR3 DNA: TGTGCCAGCACCACGGGGGTTGGCGGGGCCAACGTCCTGACTTTC

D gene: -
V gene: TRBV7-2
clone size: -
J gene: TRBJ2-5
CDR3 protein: CASSLQGKETQYF
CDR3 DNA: TGTGCCAGCAGCCTTCAGGGAAAGGAGACCCAGTACTTC

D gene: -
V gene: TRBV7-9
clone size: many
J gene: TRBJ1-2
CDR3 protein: CASSLGGEGHYGYTF
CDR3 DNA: TGTGCCAGCAGCTTAGGTGGGGAGGGCCACTATGGCTACACCTTC

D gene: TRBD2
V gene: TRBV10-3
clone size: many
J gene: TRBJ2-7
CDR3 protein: CAISEGIAGSFYEQYF
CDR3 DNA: TGTGCCATCAGTGAGGGAATAGCGGGATCCTTTTACGAGCAGTACTTC

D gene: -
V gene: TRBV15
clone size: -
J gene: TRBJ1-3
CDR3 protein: CATSRVPPGAGNTIYF
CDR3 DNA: TGTGCCACCAGCAGAGTCCCCCCAGGGGCTGGAAACACCATATATTTT

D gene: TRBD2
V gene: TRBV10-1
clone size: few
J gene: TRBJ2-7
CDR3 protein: CASSRTSGTTYEQYF
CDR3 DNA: TGCGCCAGCAGTAGGACTAGCGGGACGACCTACGAGCAGTACTTC

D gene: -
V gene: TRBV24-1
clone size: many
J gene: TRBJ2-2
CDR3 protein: CATSASGAANTGELFF
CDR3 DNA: TGTGCCACCAGTGCGTCGGGGGCTGCGAACACCGGGGAGCTGTTTTTT

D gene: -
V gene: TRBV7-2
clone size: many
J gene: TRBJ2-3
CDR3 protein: CASSDARGDADTQYF
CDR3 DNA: TGTGCCAGCTCCGATGCGAGGGGAGACGCAGATACGCAGTATTTT

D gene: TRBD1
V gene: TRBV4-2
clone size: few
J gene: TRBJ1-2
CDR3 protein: CASSQDQGAIYGYTF
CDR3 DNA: TGTGCCAGCAGCCAAGATCAGGGGGCGATCTATGGCTACACCTTC

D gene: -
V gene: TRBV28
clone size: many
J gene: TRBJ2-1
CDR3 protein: CASTLGLAPNEQFF
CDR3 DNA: TGTGCCAGCACCCTGGGACTCGCCCCCAATGAGCAGTTCTTC

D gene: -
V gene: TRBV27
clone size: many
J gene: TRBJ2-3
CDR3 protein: CASSSIQGLFTDTQYF
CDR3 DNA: TGTGCCAGCAGTTCCATCCAGGGCCTTTTCACAGATACGCAGTATTTT

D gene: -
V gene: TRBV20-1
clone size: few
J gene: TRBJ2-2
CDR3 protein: CSARFGVRTGELFF
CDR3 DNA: TGCAGTGCTAGATTCGGAGTTAGGACCGGGGAGCTGTTTTTT

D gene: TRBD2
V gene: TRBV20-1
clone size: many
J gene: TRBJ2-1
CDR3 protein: CSARPGLVGDNEQFF
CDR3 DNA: TGCAGTGCCCGACCGGGACTAGTTGGAGACAATGAGCAGTTCTTC

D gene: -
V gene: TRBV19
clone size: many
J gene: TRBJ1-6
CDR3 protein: CASSIWGRNSPLHF
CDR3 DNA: TGTGCCAGTAGTATATGGGGGCGAAATTCACCCCTCCACTTT

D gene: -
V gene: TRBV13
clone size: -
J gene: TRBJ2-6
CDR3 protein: CASTQGFSGANVLTF
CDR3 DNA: TGTGCCAGCACCCAGGGTTTTTCTGGGGCCAACGTCCTGACTTTC

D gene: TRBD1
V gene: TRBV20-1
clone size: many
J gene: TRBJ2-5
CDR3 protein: CSARDRGQGSFQETQYF
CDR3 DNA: TGCAGTGCTAGAGATCGGGGACAGGGGTCCTTCCAAGAGACCCAGTACTTC

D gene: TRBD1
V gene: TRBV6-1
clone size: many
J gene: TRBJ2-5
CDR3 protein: CASRSTGWETQYF
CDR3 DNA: TGTGCCAGCAGATCGACAGGGTGGGAGACCCAGTACTTC

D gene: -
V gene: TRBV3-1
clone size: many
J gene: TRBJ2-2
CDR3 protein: CASSQPWGAYTGELFF
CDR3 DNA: TGTGCCAGCAGCCAACCGTGGGGCGCTTATACCGGGGAGCTGTTTTTT

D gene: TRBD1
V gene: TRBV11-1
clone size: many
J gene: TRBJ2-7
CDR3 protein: CASSWTGDYEQYF
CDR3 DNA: TGTGCCAGCAGCTGGACAGGTGACTACGAGCAGTACTTC

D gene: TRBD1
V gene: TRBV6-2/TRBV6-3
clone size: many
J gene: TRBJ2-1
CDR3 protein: CASNHGQGAYNEQFF
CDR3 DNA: TGTGCCAGCAATCATGGACAGGGGGCGTACAATGAGCAGTTCTTC

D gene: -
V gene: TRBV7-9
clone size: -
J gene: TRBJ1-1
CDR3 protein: CASIELGDTEAFF
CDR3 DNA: TGTGCCAGCATCGAACTAGGGGACACTGAAGCTTTCTTT

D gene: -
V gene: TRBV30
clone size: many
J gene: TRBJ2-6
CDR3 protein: CAWTDSSSGANVLTF
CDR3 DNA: TGTGCCTGGACCGACAGCTCCTCTGGGGCCAACGTCCTGACTTTC

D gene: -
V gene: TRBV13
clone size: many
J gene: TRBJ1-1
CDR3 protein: CASTQWGDMNTEAFF
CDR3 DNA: TGTGCCAGCACCCAATGGGGGGACATGAACACTGAAGCTTTCTTT

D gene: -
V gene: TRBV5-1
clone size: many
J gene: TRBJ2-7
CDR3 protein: CASSLGRTSTYEQYF
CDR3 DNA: TGCGCCAGCAGCTTGGGCCGGACCTCTACCTACGAGCAGTACTTC

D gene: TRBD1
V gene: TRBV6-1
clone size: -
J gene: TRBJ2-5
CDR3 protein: CASTRQGRETQYF
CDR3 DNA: TGTGCCAGCACCAGACAGGGTCGGGAGACCCAGTACTTC

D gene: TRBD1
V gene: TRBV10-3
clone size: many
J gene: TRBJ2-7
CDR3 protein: CAISESTGRDRTYEQYF
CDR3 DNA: TGTGCCATCAGTGAGTCGACGGGTCGGGACAGGACCTACGAGCAGTACTTC

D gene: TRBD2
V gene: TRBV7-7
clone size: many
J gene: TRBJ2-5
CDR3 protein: CASSSGTSHETQYF
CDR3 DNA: TGTGCTAGCAGCTCAGGGACTAGTCATGAGACCCAGTACTTC

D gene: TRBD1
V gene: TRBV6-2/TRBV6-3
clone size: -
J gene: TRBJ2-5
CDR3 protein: CASSYGQGAGETQYF
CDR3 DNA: TGTGCCAGCAGTTACGGGCAGGGGGCAGGGGAGACCCAGTACTTC

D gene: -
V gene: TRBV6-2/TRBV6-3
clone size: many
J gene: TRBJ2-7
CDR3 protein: CASSYSGTPDASYEQYF
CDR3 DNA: TGTGCCAGCAGTTACTCAGGGACTCCTGACGCTTCCTACGAGCAGTACTTC

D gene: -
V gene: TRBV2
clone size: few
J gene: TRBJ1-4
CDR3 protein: CASRLDSEKLFF
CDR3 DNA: TGTGCTAGCAGGCTAGACAGTGAAAAACTGTTTTTT

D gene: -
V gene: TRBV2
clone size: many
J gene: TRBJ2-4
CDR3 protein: CASNRPSGQLAKNIQYF
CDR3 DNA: TGTGCCAGCAATCGCCCATCGGGACAACTAGCCAAAAACATTCAGTACTTC

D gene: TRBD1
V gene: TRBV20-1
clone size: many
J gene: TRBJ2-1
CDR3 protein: CSARHPGTGDREQFF
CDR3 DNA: TGCAGTGCTAGACACCCTGGGACAGGGGATCGTGAGCAGTTCTTC

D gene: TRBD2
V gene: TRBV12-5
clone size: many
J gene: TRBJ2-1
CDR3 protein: CASGTSGGNEQFF
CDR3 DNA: TGTGCTAGTGGTACTTCGGGGGGCAATGAGCAGTTCTTC

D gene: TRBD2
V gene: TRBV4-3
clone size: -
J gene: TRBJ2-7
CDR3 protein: CASSHVAGVSYEQYF
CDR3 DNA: TGCGCCAGCAGCCACGTCGCGGGGGTATCCTACGAGCAGTACTTC

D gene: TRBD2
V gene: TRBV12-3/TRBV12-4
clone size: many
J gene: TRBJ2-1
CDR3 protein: CASRGLAGVQNEQFF
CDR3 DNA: TGTGCCAGCAGGGGACTAGCGGGAGTACAGAATGAGCAGTTCTTC

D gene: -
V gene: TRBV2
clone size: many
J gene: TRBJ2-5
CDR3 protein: CASSDLGTQYF
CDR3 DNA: TGTGCCAGCAGTGACCTTGGGACCCAGTACTTC

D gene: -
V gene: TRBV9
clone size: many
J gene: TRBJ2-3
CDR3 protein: CASSVDPRRAGTDTQYF
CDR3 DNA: TGTGCCAGCAGCGTAGACCCCAGGCGCGCCGGGACAGATACGCAGTATTTT

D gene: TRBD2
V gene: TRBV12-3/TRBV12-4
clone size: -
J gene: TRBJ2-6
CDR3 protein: CASRVAGTGANVLTF
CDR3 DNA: TGTGCCAGCAGAGTAGCGGGAACGGGGGCCAACGTCCTGACTTTC

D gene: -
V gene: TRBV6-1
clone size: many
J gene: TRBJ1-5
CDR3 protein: CASSEASDRRVNPFNQPQHF
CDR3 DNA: TGTGCCAGCAGTGAAGCTAGCGACAGGAGAGTTAACCCGTTCAATCAGCCCCAGCATTTT

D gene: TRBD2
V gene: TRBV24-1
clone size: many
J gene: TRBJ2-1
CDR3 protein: CATSDPSASGAYNEQFF
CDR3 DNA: TGTGCCACCAGTGACCCTAGTGCTAGCGGAGCGTACAATGAGCAGTTCTTC

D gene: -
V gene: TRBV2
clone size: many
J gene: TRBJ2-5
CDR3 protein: CASKGAGGLGETQYF
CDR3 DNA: TGTGCCAGCAAGGGGGCGGGAGGCTTAGGAGAGACCCAGTACTTC

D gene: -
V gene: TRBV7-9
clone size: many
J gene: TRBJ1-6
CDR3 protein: CASSLALNKPLHF
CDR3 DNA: TGTGCCAGCAGCTTAGCCCTCAATAAACCCCTCCACTTT

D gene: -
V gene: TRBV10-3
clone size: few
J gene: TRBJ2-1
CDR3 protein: CAIRAGGDLNEQFF
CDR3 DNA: TGTGCCATCAGGGCCGGAGGGGATCTCAATGAGCAGTTCTTC

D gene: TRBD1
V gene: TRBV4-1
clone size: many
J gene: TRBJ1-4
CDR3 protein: CASSRQGTAAEKLFF
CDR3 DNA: TGCGCCAGCAGCCGACAGGGGACGGCTGCGGAAAAACTGTTTTTT